The 32 T cell receptor beta chains given below trace back to one sample, sequenced in a study of T-cell memory formation after mild COVID-19. TCRdb recomputed calls from the 5' RACE reads with MiXCR, one row per CDR3 protein. The sample yields 300,000 to 350,000 distinct CDR3 sequences, roughly 15% seen once. Source material: PBMCs or a T cell subset sorted from them (not recorded which). The receptors come from a young man who had mild COVID-19 (a few samples of this study predate the infection). Cell type and time point are not known.

There are a few counts of this clonotype. V and J are TRBV3-1 and TRBJ1-6; D call uncertain. The V and J ends lost 1 base and 14 bases respectively, with 12 bases between them. The germline CDR1 and CDR2 sequences are LGHDT and YNNKEL (reference sequence). This CDR3 is 13 amino acids long. CDR3 sequence: CASSQAPDGALHF. CDR3 nucleotide sequence: TGTGCCAGCAGCCAAGCTCCGGATGGGGCCCTCCACTTT.

This clonotype showed up many times. This chain joins TRBV11-2 and TRBJ2-3; no firm D call. Germline V gene lookup returns CDR1 SGHAT and CDR2 FQNNGV. Trimming left V 4 bases short and J 9 bases short, with 11 bases between. The length of the CDR3 is 12 residues. CDR3 loop: CASSSHSETQYF. CDR3 nucleotides: TGTGCCAGCAGCTCCCACTCTGAGACGCAGTATTTT.

The chain joins TRBV6-5 to TRBJ2-4; TRBD1 is a possible D gene (6 bases). The CDR3 sequence is 14 residues long. Deletions cut 9 bases from V and 0 bases from J, with 12 bases between. CDR1 and CDR2 from the germline V gene are MNHEY and SVGAGI. The DNA of the CDR3 is TGTGCCAGAGGGACAAAACTAGCCAAAAACATTCAGTACTTC. Its translation is CARGTKLAKNIQYF.

The sample holds a few counts of this clonotype. This chain links TRBV20-1 with TRBJ2-3; no clear D gene. The CDR3 spans 12 residues. The V end lost 3 bases, the J end lost 8 bases, and 12 bases lay between the germline ends. Germline values: CDR1 DFQATT, CDR2 SNEGSKA (reference sequence). Written as DNA, the CDR3 is TGCAGTGCTAGTTACCGTCCGGGTACGCAGTATTTT. Its protein product is CSASYRPGTQYF.

The chain links TRBV12-5 to TRBJ1-1, with D tentatively TRBD1 (6 bases). Trimming left V 5 bases short and J 1 base short, with 14 bases between. Germline loops: CDR1 LGHNT, CDR2 FRNRAP. The CDR3 spans 15 residues. DNA for the CDR3: TGTGCTAGTGGTCTGTTACAGGGAGGGAACACTGAAGCTTTCTTT. Translation: CASGLLQGGNTEAFF. Together with reference TRBV12-5 and TRBJ1-1, the CDR3 gives the full variable domain: DARVTQTPRHKVTEMGQEVTMRCQPILGHNTVFWYRQTMMQGLELLAYFRNRAPLDDSGMPKDRFSAEMPDATLATLKIQPSEPRDSAVYFCASGLLQGGNTEAFFGQGTRLTVV.

This clonotype was found a few times. The rearrangement uses TRBV15 and TRBJ2-3; possibly TRBD2 for D (5 bases). Germline CDR1 and CDR2: LNHNV and YYDKDF (reference sequence). Trimming pared 0 bases from V and 4 bases from J, leaving 14 bases between. The CDR3 totals 16 residues. DNA for the CDR3: TGTGCCACCAGCAGAGATTGGAGCGGTCTAGCAGATACGCAGTATTTT. It codes for CATSRDWSGLADTQYF.

This clonotype has only a few counts. The chain combines TRBV28 with TRBJ1-1, with 9 positions matching TRBD1. Germline CDR1 and CDR2: MDHEN and SYDVKM. J lost 0 bases, V lost 5 bases, and 10 bases had no gene match. The CDR3 extends over 17 amino acids. CDR3 region: CASSPAGTGILNTEAFF. CDR3 bases: TGTGCCAGCAGTCCGGCCGGGACAGGGATTTTGAACACTGAAGCTTTCTTT. The whole variable domain, remainder taken from reference TRBV28 and TRBJ1-1, is DVKVTQSSRYLVKRTGEKVFLECVQDMDHENMFWYRQDPGLGLRLIYFSYDVKMKEKGDIPEGYSVSREKKERFSLILESASTNQTSMYLCASSPAGTGILNTEAFFGQGTRLTVV.

This clonotype was recorded many times. J is TRBJ2-1 and V is TRBV6-5; D might be TRBD2 (6 bases). The CDR3 covers 15 residues. Looked up from germline, CDR1 is MNHEY and CDR2 is SVGAGI. V lost 6 bases and J 2 bases, leaving 14 bases between the germline ends. CDR3 sequence: CASSRGLSAYNEQFF. The CDR3 DNA sequence: TGTGCCAGCAGCCGAGGACTATCAGCCTACAATGAGCAGTTCTTC.

On this clonotype: The junction departs from germline at one end; a sequencing error may be responsible. The genes are TRBV7-7 and TRBJ1-4; TRBD1 might be the D (5 bases). Germline CDR1 SSHAT, CDR2 FNYEAQ (reference sequence). This CDR3 is built from 13 residues. The CDR3 reads CASSLRQSEKLFF. The CDR3 DNA reads as TGTGCTAGCAGCTTAAGACAGTCCGAAAAACTGTTTTTT.

The table lists this clonotype with a few counts. V gene TRBV30 combines with J gene TRBJ2-3; D gene uncertain. Trimming took off 1 base at V and 3 bases at J, with 8 bases between the two ends. The CDR3 sequence is 13 residues long. Germline assignment: CDR1 GTSNPN and CDR2 SVGIG (reference sequence). The CDR3 region has the DNA TGTGCCTGGAGTGAGAAGAAGACAGATACGCAGTATTTT. As protein: CAWSEKKTDTQYF. Based on the CDR3 plus reference TRBV30 and TRBJ2-3, the full variable domain is SQTIHQWPATLVQPVGSPLSLECTVEGTSNPNLYWYRQAAGRGLQLLFYSVGIGQISSEVPQNLSASRPQDRQFILSSKKLLLSDSGFYLCAWSEKKTDTQYFGPGTRLTVL.

The chain couples TRBV12-3 or TRBV12-4 to TRBJ2-5; 7 bases fit TRBD2. Unmatched junction bases numbered 9, after V lost 7 bases and J lost 4 bases. The CDR3 has 14 residues. This CDR3 is CASTTFGGGETQYF. The CDR3 DNA is TGTGCCAGCACCACCTTTGGCGGGGGAGAGACCCAGTACTTC.

The chain joins TRBV5-1 to TRBJ2-5; 8 nucleotides line up with TRBD1. The CDR3 length is 16 residues. The V and J ends lost 2 bases and 4 bases, in that order; junction bases with no gene match: 10. Germline V gene sequence: CDR1 SGHRS, CDR2 YFSETQ. In DNA form, the CDR3 reads TGCGCCAGCAGCTTCCCCCCCGGGACAGGTGGAGAGACCCAGTACTTC. Amino acid sequence: CASSFPPGTGGETQYF.

This chain joins TRBV2 and TRBJ1-2; D is possibly TRBD1 (5 bases). Germline V gene data show CDR1 as SNHLY and CDR2 as FYNNEI. Trimming removed 9 bases from V and 8 bases from J, with 22 bases in between. CDR3 size: 14 residues. The CDR3 loop reads CARLTLGGRDGYTF. The CDR3 DNA sequence: TGTGCCAGACTCACCCTTGGTGGCAGGGACGGCTACACCTTC.

The chain employs TRBV7-6 and TRBJ2-3; the match to TRBD1 covers 10 bases. The CDR3 runs to 15 residues. V was clipped by 3 bases and J by 7 bases; unmatched bases: 7. CDR1 is SGHVS, CDR2 FNYEAQ, per germline. The CDR3 DNA follows: TGTGCCAGCAGCTTGGCGACAGGGGGCTGGTATACGCAGTATTTT. Its protein is CASSLATGGWYTQYF.

The CDR3 sequence: CASSGFSSYNEQFF. In DNA form, the CDR3 reads TGCGCCAGCAGTGGGTTTAGCTCCTACAATGAGCAGTTCTTC. The rearrangement uses TRBV5-1 and TRBJ2-1; D uncertain. V lost 5 bases and J 0 bases, leaving 9 bases between the germline ends. CDR1 and CDR2 (germline): SGHRS, YFSETQ. This CDR3 is 14 amino acids long.

The rearrangement uses TRBV5-6 and TRBJ2-3, with TRBD1 matching 8 bases. The CDR3 spans 15 residues. Germline V lookup: CDR1 SGHDT, CDR2 YYEEEE. V shed 3 bases, J shed 0 bases, and the junction held 3 bases outside the gene matches. CDR3 amino acids: CASSSWDRSTDTQYF. As DNA, the CDR3 is TGTGCCAGCAGCTCCTGGGACAGGAGCACAGATACGCAGTATTTT.

This clonotype was counted ten times or more. V usage is TRBV6-5 and J usage is TRBJ2-7, with TRBD1 matching 9 bases. V shed 7 bases, J shed 7 bases, and the junction held 5 bases outside the gene matches. The CDR3 is 12 residues long. Per germline, CDR1 MNHEY and CDR2 SVGAGI. CDR3 sequence: CASKQGAGEQYV. The CDR3 DNA sequence: TGTGCCAGCAAACAGGGGGCCGGAGAGCAGTACGTC.

This clonotype was picked up a small number of times. CDR3 sequence: CSAPGSSGGPKNIQYF. The CDR3 DNA follows: TGCAGTGCTCCCGGGTCCAGCGGGGGGCCAAAAAACATTCAGTACTTC. This chain uses TRBV20-1 with TRBJ2-4; TRBD2 matches at 9 bases. The CDR3 consists of 16 residues. Per germline, CDR1 DFQATT and CDR2 SNEGSKA (reference sequence). V shed 5 bases, J shed 4 bases, and the junction held 12 bases outside the gene matches.

The V gene is TRBV7-9, the J gene TRBJ2-7, with TRBD2 as a possible D gene (7 bases). Trimming took 5 bases from V and 0 from J, leaving 14 bases between them. Germline CDR1 reads SEHNR; CDR2 reads FQNEAQ (reference sequence). The CDR3 has 15 amino acids. The CDR3 sequence is CASSGGRTSSYEQYF. CDR3 bases: TGTGCCAGCAGCGGGGGCCGGACTAGCTCCTACGAGCAGTACTTC.

This clonotype occurred many times. V is TRBV7-3 and J is TRBJ1-6; TRBD1 agrees at 8 bases. V trimming: 9 bases; J trimming: 9 bases; junction bases outside the gene matches: 10. The V gene's germline CDR1 is SGHTA and CDR2 FQGTGA. This CDR3 contains 14 residues. For the CDR3, the DNA is TGTGCCAGTGCAGAACAGGGGGTCACTTCACCCCTCCACTTT. Its translation: CASAEQGVTSPLHF. The full variable domain, completed using reference TRBV7-3 and TRBJ1-6, is GAGVSQTPSNKVTEKGKYVELRCDPISGHTALYWYRQSLGQGPEFLIYFQGTGAADDSGLPNDRFFAVRPEGSVSTLKIQRTERGDSAVYLCASAEQGVTSPLHFGNGTRLTVT.

This clonotype was found a few times. The rearrangement joins TRBV11-2 to TRBJ2-7; 7 bases are shared with TRBD2. Per germline, CDR1 SGHAT and CDR2 FQNNGV. The CDR3 covers 14 residues. V shed 3 bases, J shed 2 bases, and the junction held 4 bases outside the gene matches. CDR3 bases: TGTGCCAGCAGCTTGCGGGGGTGGCCCTACGAGCAGTACGTC. Residues: CASSLRGWPYEQYV.

In this sample, this clonotype turned up a few times. The chain has TRBV7-9 and TRBJ1-6; 7 bases line up with TRBD1. CDR3 size: 17 residues. Germline V CDR1 and CDR2: SEHNR, FQNEAQ (reference sequence). V shed 8 bases and J 3 bases; nucleotides not matched to a gene: 13. The CDR3 bases are TGTGCCAGCCGCCGCCCCACAGGGGCCGACTATAATTCACCCCTCCACTTT. Protein product: CASRRPTGADYNSPLHF.

In this sample, this clonotype turned up a few times. The V gene is TRBV12-3 or TRBV12-4, the J gene TRBJ1-1, with D possibly TRBD1 on 5 matching bases. Trimming took 2 bases from V and 0 from J, leaving 13 bases between them. There are 16 residues in the CDR3. CDR3 DNA: TGTGCCAGCAGTTTATCCTATGGGGCCTTGAACACTGAAGCTTTCTTT. This codes for CASSLSYGALNTEAFF.

The chain is built from TRBV3-1 and TRBJ2-7; TRBD1 matches at 8 bases. This CDR3 contains 18 residues. Germline V gene data show CDR1 as LGHDT and CDR2 as YNNKEL (reference sequence). J lost 0 bases, V lost 4 bases, and 14 bases had no gene match. The CDR3 sequence is CASSPRTGIEYGSYEQYF. CDR3 DNA: TGTGCCAGCAGCCCCCGGACAGGGATCGAGTACGGCTCCTACGAGCAGTACTTC.

Ten or more counts support this clonotype. CDR3 sequence (DNA): TGTGCCAGCAGGGCTAGCGGGGGGTCGCAGTTCTTC. Protein: CASRASGGSQFF. The chain uses TRBV2 and TRBJ2-1; TRBD2 agrees at 11 bases. There are 12 residues in the CDR3. CDR1 is SNHLY and CDR2 is FYNNEI in the germline V gene. With 6 bases clipped from V and 12 bases from J, the junction kept 4 bases outside the gene matches.

The chain combines TRBV11-1 with TRBJ2-2, with 9 bases fitting TRBD1. V gave up 4 bases and J gave up 2 bases; unmatched junction bases: 5. This CDR3 comprises 16 residues. CDR1 is SGHAT and CDR2 is FQDESV in the germline V gene (reference sequence). The CDR3 reads CASSSRTGVNTGELFF. CDR3 bases: TGTGCCAGCAGCTCGAGGACAGGGGTTAACACCGGGGAGCTGTTTTTT. Based on the CDR3 plus reference TRBV11-1 and TRBJ2-2, the full variable domain is EAEVAQSPRYKITEKSQAVAFWCDPISGHATLYWYRQILGQGPELLVQFQDESVVDDSQLPKDRFSAERLKGVDSTLKIQPAELGDSAMYLCASSSRTGVNTGELFFGEGSRLTVL.

The sample holds many counts of this clonotype. The gene calls are TRBV11-2 and TRBJ2-3, with 10 bases that match TRBD2. Germline-derived CDR1 and CDR2 are SGHAT and FQNNGV. CDR3 size: 17 residues. V dropped 1 base and J dropped 1; count of bases not matched to a gene: 5. The DNA for the CDR3 is TGTGCCAGCAGCTTAGTGGCCCTAGCGGGGGGCACAGATACGCAGTATTTT. This gives the protein CASSLVALAGGTDTQYF. The full variable domain, its missing parts supplied by reference TRBV11-2 and TRBJ2-3, is EAGVAQSPRYKIIEKRQSVAFWCNPISGHATLYWYQQILGQGPKLLIQFQNNGVVDDSQLPKDRFSAERLKGVDSTLKIQPAKLEDSAVYLCASSLVALAGGTDTQYFGPGTRLTVL.

The chain joins TRBV6-5 to TRBJ2-1, with 13 bases fitting TRBD2. Germline CDR1 and CDR2: MNHEY and SVGAGI. J was trimmed by 6 bases and V by 2 bases; bases with no gene match: 7. CDR3 length: 17 amino acids. CDR3 DNA sequence: TGTGCCAGCAGTTACGGACTAGCGGGGGCCGAGGGCAATGAGCAGTTCTTC. This codes for CASSYGLAGAEGNEQFF.

J is TRBJ1-1 and V is TRBV3-1; D possibly corresponds to TRBD1 (6 bases). Germline CDR1 and CDR2: LGHDT and YNNKEL (reference sequence). V was trimmed by 6 bases and J by 4 bases, leaving 9 bases between them. This CDR3 has 12 residues. CDR3 loop: CASRQGPTEAFF. For the CDR3, the DNA is TGTGCCAGCAGACAGGGACCCACTGAAGCTTTCTTT.

This clonotype was seen only a few times. The chain has TRBV28 and TRBJ1-1; weak D call: TRBD1 (6 bases). V lost 4 bases and J lost 1, with 22 bases in between. The length of the CDR3 is 18 residues. Per germline, CDR1 MDHEN and CDR2 SYDVKM. CDR3 in amino acids: CASSSFGGTQGGNTEAFF. The DNA of the CDR3 is TGTGCCAGCAGTTCGTTTGGCGGGACACAGGGAGGGAACACTGAAGCTTTCTTT.

Many counts were recorded for this clonotype. The chain joins TRBV5-1 to TRBJ2-7, with a tentative D call TRBD2 (6 bases). Trimming stripped 4 bases from V and 4 bases from J, with 18 bases between. The CDR3 extends over 15 amino acids. Germline V gene lookup returns CDR1 SGHRS and CDR2 YFSETQ. The CDR3: CASSEGPGVAYEQYF. The CDR3 DNA follows: TGCGCCAGCAGCGAGGGACCGGGAGTGGCATACGAGCAGTACTTC.

The chain uses TRBV20-1 and TRBJ2-3, with D tentatively TRBD1 (6 bases). Germline V gives CDR1 DFQATT, CDR2 SNEGSKA (reference sequence). This CDR3 region has 12 residues. V was shortened by 5 bases and J by 5 bases, with 11 bases between the two germline ends. In nucleotides, the CDR3 is TGCAGTGCTCAGGCCAGGGGAGATACGCAGTATTTT. Amino acids: CSAQARGDTQYF.